The T cell receptor (beta chain) under discussion was sequenced for a study of cytomegalovirus exposure and HLA in healthy donors. The PCR contained 60 Vbeta and 13 Jbeta primers. Assay: immunoSEQ multiplex PCR; the TCRdb copy retains only in-frame clones and omits some. The sample yields fewer than 40,000 clones, 75% to 85% seen once. V lost 4 bases, J lost 6 bases, and 11 bases lay in between. The CDR3 length is 13 residues. Germline V gene sequence: CDR1 SGHTA, CDR2 FQGNSA. This clone has just one count. This receptor was obtained from a woman between 18 and 29 years old in good health and CMV-seronegative. J is TRBJ2-3 and V is TRBV7-2; a possible D gene is TRBD1 (8 bases). Specimen: PBMCs. CDR3 coding DNA: TGTGCCAGCAGCTCACAGGGGGGGGATACGCAGTATTTT. This codes for CASSSQGGDTQYF. The full variable domain, with the rest looked up from reference TRBV7-2 and TRBJ2-3, is GAGVSQSPSNKVTEKGKDVELRCDPISGHTALYWYRQSLGQGLEFLIYFQGNSAPDKSGLPSDRFSAERTGGSVSTLTIQRTQQEDSAVYLCASSSQGGDTQYFGPGTRLTVL.